This TCR beta chain was recovered during a study of post-analysis software for immune sequencing data. Study conclusions and caveats: A significant reduction in normalized Chao1 diversity was observed in multiple sclerosis patients versus controls. The study found TRBV5-6, TRBV5-1 and TRBV20-1 among four to six TRBV segments more frequent in patients than controls.

Tagging with unique molecular identifiers was a feature of the TCR beta cDNA libraries. T cells numbering roughly 0.9 to 11 million gave rise to about 490,000 cDNA molecules. TCRdb reanalysed the PCR reads using MiXCR and keeps one entry per CDR3 protein. The data contain hundreds of thousands of distinct CDR3 sequences, nearly 45% of them singletons. As for this clonotype: Its target is not known.

V dropped 3 bases and J dropped 5 bases, with 7 bases sitting between them. CDR1 and CDR2 (germline): SQVTM, ANQGSEA. This CDR3 is 11 amino acids long. This TCR derives from a girl aged 10-17 years with multiple sclerosis. This chain joins TRBV29-1 and TRBJ1-1; perhaps TRBD1 as D (5 bases). The specimen was blood. CDR3 DNA: TGCAGCGTTGAGGGGGTGACTGAAGCTTTCTTT. Residues: CSVEGVTEAFF.